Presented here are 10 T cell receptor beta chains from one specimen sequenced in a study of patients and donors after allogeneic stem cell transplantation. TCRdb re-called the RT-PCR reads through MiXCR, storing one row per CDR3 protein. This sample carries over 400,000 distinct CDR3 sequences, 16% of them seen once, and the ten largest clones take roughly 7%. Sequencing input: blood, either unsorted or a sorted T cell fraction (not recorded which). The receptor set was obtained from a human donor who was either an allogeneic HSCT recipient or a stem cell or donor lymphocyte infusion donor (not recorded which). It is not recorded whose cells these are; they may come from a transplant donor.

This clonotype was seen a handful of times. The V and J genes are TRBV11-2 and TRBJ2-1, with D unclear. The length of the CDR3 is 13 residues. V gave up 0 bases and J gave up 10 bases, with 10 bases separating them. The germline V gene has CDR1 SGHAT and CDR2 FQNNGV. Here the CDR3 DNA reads TGTGCCAGCAGCTTAGATCCCCCCCGCGAGCAGTTCTTC. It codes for CASSLDPPREQFF.

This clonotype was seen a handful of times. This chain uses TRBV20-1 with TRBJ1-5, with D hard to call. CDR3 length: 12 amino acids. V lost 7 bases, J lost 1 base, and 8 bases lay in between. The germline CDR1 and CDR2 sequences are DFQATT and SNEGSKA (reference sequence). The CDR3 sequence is CSVAGSNQPQHF. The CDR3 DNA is TGCAGTGTGGCGGGGAGCAATCAGCCCCAGCATTTT.

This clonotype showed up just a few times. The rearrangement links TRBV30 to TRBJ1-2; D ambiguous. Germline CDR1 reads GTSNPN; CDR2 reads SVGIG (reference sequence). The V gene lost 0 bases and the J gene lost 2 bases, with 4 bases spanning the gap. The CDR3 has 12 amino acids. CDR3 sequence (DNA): TGTGCCTGGAGTGTGAAGAACTATGGCTACACCTTC. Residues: CAWSVKNYGYTF. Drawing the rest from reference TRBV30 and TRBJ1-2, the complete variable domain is SQTIHQWPATLVQPVGSPLSLECTVEGTSNPNLYWYRQAAGRGLQLLFYSVGIGQISSEVPQNLSASRPQDRQFILSSKKLLLSDSGFYLCAWSVKNYGYTFGSGTRLTVV.

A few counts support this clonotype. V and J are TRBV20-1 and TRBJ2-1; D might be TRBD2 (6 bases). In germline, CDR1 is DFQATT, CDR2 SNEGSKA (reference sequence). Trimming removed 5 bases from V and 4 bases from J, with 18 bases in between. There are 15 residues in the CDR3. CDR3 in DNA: TGCAGTGCTGGGCTGTTGCGGGGCTATTACAATGAGCAGTTCTTC. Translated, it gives CSAGLLRGYYNEQFF.

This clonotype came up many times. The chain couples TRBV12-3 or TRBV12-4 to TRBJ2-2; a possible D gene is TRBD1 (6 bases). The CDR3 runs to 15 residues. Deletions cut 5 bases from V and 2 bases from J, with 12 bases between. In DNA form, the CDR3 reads TGTGCCAGCAGTCGTGGGACAACTAACACCGGGGAGCTGTTTTTT. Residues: CASSRGTTNTGELFF.

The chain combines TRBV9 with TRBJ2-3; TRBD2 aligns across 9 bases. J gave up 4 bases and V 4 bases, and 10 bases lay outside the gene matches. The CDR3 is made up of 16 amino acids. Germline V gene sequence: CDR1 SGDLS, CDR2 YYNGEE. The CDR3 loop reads CASSTQSGGRADTQYF. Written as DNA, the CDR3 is TGTGCCAGCAGCACTCAGAGCGGGGGGCGGGCAGATACGCAGTATTTT.

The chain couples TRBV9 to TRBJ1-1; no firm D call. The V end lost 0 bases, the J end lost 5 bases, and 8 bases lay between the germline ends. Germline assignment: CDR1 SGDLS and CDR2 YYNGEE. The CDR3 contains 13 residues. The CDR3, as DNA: TGTGCCAGCAGCGTAGCAAGTGGGACTGAAGCTTTCTTT. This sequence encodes CASSVASGTEAFF.

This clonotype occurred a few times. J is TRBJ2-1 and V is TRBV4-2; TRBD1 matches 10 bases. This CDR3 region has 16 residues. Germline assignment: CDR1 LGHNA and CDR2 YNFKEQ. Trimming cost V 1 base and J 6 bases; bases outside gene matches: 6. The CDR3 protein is CASSQAMGTGANEQFF. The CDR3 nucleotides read TGTGCCAGCAGCCAAGCAATGGGGACAGGGGCCAATGAGCAGTTCTTC.

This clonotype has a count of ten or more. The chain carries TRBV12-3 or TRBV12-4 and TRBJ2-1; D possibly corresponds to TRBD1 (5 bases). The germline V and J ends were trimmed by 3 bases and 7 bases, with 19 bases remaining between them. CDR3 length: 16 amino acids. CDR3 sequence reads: CASSFFRQGVWNEQFF. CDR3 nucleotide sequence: TGTGCCAGCAGTTTTTTTCGGCAGGGTGTTTGGAATGAGCAGTTCTTC.

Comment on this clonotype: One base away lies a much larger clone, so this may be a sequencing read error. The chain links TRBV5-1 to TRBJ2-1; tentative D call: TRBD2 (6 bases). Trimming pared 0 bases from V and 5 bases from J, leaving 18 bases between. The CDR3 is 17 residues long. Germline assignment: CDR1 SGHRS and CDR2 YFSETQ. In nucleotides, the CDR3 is TGCGCCAGCAGCTTGGTCGGCAGAATAGCGGAGGACAATGAGCAGTTCTTC. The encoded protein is CASSLVGRIAEDNEQFF.